These T cell receptor beta chains were read from a single sample in a study of blood T cell repertoires in COVID-19. The assay was immunoSEQ multiplex PCR, and TCRdb's table has in-frame clones only and misses some. The sample includes some 150,000 clones, roughly 84% of them seen just once. The sequenced sample consisted of peripheral blood. The receptors stem from a human donor in a cohort sampled during active COVID-19. Both conserved end residues are part of each CDR3. The D gene is left open where the match is weak. Part of the rows lack a size; the others show once, few, many or a class for expanded clones.

TRBJ1-2 | . | TRBV7-2 | few | TGTGCCAGCAGCTTAGCGGCCCGGGGGGAGGGTGGCTACACCTTC | CASSLAARGEGGYTF
TRBJ2-5 | TRBD1 | TRBV5-1 | . | TGCGCCAGCAGCGAGGGGGCCCGGGAGACCCAGTACTTC | CASSEGARETQYF
TRBJ2-3 | TRBD1 | TRBV5-1 | . | TGCGCCAGCAGCTCAACCGAGGGGGCGCAGGCAGATACGCAGTATTTT | CASSSTEGAQADTQYF
TRBJ1-1 | . | TRBV15 | . | TGTGCCACCAGCGTGATGAGGAACACTGAAGCTTTCTTT | CATSVMRNTEAFF
TRBJ1-5 | . | TRBV19 | . | TGTGCCAGTACCCAGGATCGAGCTTCTAAGGAGCCCCAGCATTTT | CASTQDRASKEPQHF
TRBJ1-2 | . | TRBV28 | . | TGTGCCAGCGGGGGGGGTTTCCCCGCTCCTAGCTACACCTTC | CASGGGFPAPSYTF
TRBJ2-7 | . | TRBV7-2 | . | TGTGCCAGCAGCTACGGACACTCCTACGAGCAGTACTTC | CASSYGHSYEQYF
TRBJ1-4 | TRBD1 | TRBV7-9 | . | TGTGCCAGCAGCTCCGCCGGGACAGATAATGAAAAACTGTTTTTT | CASSSAGTDNEKLFF
TRBJ1-1 | TRBD1 | TRBV19 | . | TGTGCCACCAGGGACAGGGGTAATGCTCCGGGCACTGAAGCTTTCTTT | CATRDRGNAPGTEAFF
TRBJ2-5 | . | TRBV11-3 | few | TGTGCCAGCAACATACAGGGCCCACGGGAGACCCAGTACTTC | CASNIQGPRETQYF
TRBJ1-5 | . | TRBV7-6 | . | TGTGCCAGCAGCTTAGAACAGGGAAGTGGTCAGCCCCAGCATTTT | CASSLEQGSGQPQHF
TRBJ1-2 | . | TRBV28 | . | TGTGCCAGCAGTTTACGGAGTTCATCCGGCGGATTCTATGGCTACACCTTC | CASSLRSSSGGFYGYTF
TRBJ2-1 | . | TRBV27 | . | TGTGCCAGCAGTTTATCTTTTCAGCTTAGGGGTCTTGGGCAGTTCTTC | CASSLSFQLRGLGQFF
TRBJ2-7 | . | TRBV15 | . | TGTGCCACCAGCAGAGAAGTTGGCCTCTACGAGCAGTACTTC | CATSREVGLYEQYF
TRBJ1-2 | . | TRBV18 | . | TGTGCCAGCTCACCACCCGGGGAACAAGGTGGCTACACCTTC | CASSPPGEQGGYTF
TRBJ2-3 | TRBD1 | TRBV28 | . | TGTGCCAGCAATACCCAGGGGGCAGGCACAGATACGCAGTATTTT | CASNTQGAGTDTQYF
TRBJ1-2 | . | TRBV27 | . | TGTGCCAGCAGTCTCGATCCCAGGGCTAACTATGGCTACACCTTC | CASSLDPRANYGYTF
TRBJ1-4 | . | TRBV3-1/TRBV3-2 | . | TGTGCCTCGGGAGGAGTGGGTGAAAAACTGTTTTTT | CASGGVGEKLFF
TRBJ1-6 | . | TRBV15 | . | TGTGCCACCAGCAGAGGGCGAGGCTTTAATTCACCCCTCCACTTT | CATSRGRGFNSPLHF
TRBJ1-4 | . | TRBV6-5 | many | TGTGCCAGCAGCGGCCAGGGGAGAAAACTGTTTTTT | CASSGQGRKLFF
TRBJ2-7 | . | TRBV7-9 | . | TGTGCCAGCAGCCGGACAGCCTCCTACGAGCAGTACTTC | CASSRTASYEQYF
TRBJ1-6 | TRBD1 | TRBV23-1 | . | TGCGCCAGCAGTCTAACCACAGGGGATTATTCACCGATCAGCTCCTATAATTCACCCCTCCACTTT | CASSLTTGDYSPISSYNSPLHF
TRBJ1-1 | TRBD1 | TRBV5-1 | . | TGCGCCAGCAGACTTTTTACAGGGGACACTGAAGCTTTCTTT | CASRLFTGDTEAFF
TRBJ2-3 | . | TRBV20-1 | once | TGCAGTGCTAGAAGCAACCGGGACAATTTT | CSARSNRDNF
TRBJ1-6 | . | TRBV18 | . | TGTGCCAGCTCACTCGGGGTGGGCGATTCACCCCTCCACTTT | CASSLGVGDSPLHF
TRBJ1-1 | TRBD1 | TRBV6-2/TRBV6-3 | . | TGTGCCAGCAGTACGGGACAGGGGACTTTCAACACTGAAGCTTTCTTT | CASSTGQGTFNTEAFF
TRBJ2-4 | . | TRBV10-3 | . | TGTGCCATCAGTGAGTCGGTCGCGGCCAAAAACATTCAGTACTTC | CAISESVAAKNIQYF
TRBJ1-2 | . | TRBV19 | . | TGTGCCAGTAAAGCTCAGGGATTAGAATATGGCTACACCTTC | CASKAQGLEYGYTF
TRBJ2-2 | . | TRBV7-8 | . | TGTGCCAGCAGCTTAGCGGAGACGAACGGGGAGCTGTTTTTT | CASSLAETNGELFF